The clone carrying this T cell receptor beta chain was picked up many times. CDR3 size: 15 residues. The V gene's germline CDR1 is MNHEY and CDR2 SMNVEV (reference sequence). V shed 4 bases and J 6 bases; nucleotides not matched to a gene: 4. This specimen belongs to a study of glioma-infiltrating T cells. TCR alpha and beta CDR3 regions were amplified from RNA using iRepertoire nested multiplex PCR. TCRdb re-analysed the multiplex PCR reads in MiXCR, keeping a single row per CDR3 protein. Among approximately 120,000 distinct CDR3 sequences, around a quarter were seen once, and the ten largest hold about a third.

Material for sequencing was glioma tissue, nonneoplastic brain tissue, or PBMCs (not recorded which). The chain employs TRBV27 and TRBJ2-1; the match to TRBD2 covers 12 bases. This receptor was identified in a human donor with low-grade glioma or glioblastoma, undergoing nonglioma brain surgery, or in good health (not recorded which). The CDR3 here is CASSSSLAGGNEQFF. CDR3 in DNA: TGTGCCAGCAGTTCCTCACTAGCGGGAGGCAATGAGCAGTTCTTC.